These T cell receptor beta chains were read from a single sample in a study of Ad26.COV2.S vaccination and SARS-CoV-2 variants. TCRdb's table, derived via immunoSEQ multiplex PCR, lists solely in-frame clones and lacks some. This sample has around 340,000 clones; about 88% occur once, and the top ten carry 6.4%. Sequenced here: peripheral blood, sampled in a trial of Ad26.COV2.S vaccine versus placebo. Receptors originate from a person aged 18-65 years who received the Ad26.COV2.S COVID-19 vaccine or a placebo. Both conserved end residues are part of each CDR3. Fields, in order: CDR3 protein, CDR3 DNA, clone size, D gene, J gene, V gene, CDR3 length. A D gene is named only where the DNA matches it firmly. The listing skips clone size in some rows; elsewhere it reads once, few, many or a size class.

CDR3 protein: CASSGGQTNSGNTIYF
CDR3 DNA: TGTGCCAGCAGTGGGGGACAGACCAACTCTGGAAACACCATATATTTT
clone size: -
D gene: TRBD1
J gene: TRBJ1-3
V gene: TRBV6-1
CDR3 length: 16

CDR3 protein: CASSSWEAGELFF
CDR3 DNA: TGTGCCAGCAGCTCATGGGAGGCCGGGGAGCTGTTTTTT
clone size: -
D gene: -
J gene: TRBJ2-2
V gene: TRBV7-3
CDR3 length: 13

CDR3 protein: CASSSGPGTGNQPQHF
CDR3 DNA: TGTGCCAGCAGCTCGGGACCGGGGACGGGCAATCAGCCCCAGCATTTT
clone size: once
D gene: -
J gene: TRBJ1-5
V gene: TRBV5-6
CDR3 length: 16

CDR3 protein: CASSYAEETQYF
CDR3 DNA: TGTGCCAGCAGTTACGCAGAAGAGACCCAGTACTTC
clone size: -
D gene: -
J gene: TRBJ2-5
V gene: TRBV6-6
CDR3 length: 12

CDR3 protein: CAISEEGVRNTEAFF
CDR3 DNA: TGTGCCATCAGTGAAGAGGGTGTTAGAAACACTGAAGCTTTCTTT
clone size: -
D gene: -
J gene: TRBJ1-1
V gene: TRBV10-3
CDR3 length: 15

CDR3 protein: CASSSSTSDSYEQYF
CDR3 DNA: TGTGCCAGCAGCTCCTCGACTAGCGACTCCTACGAGCAGTACTTC
clone size: -
D gene: TRBD2
J gene: TRBJ2-7
V gene: TRBV7-3
CDR3 length: 15

CDR3 protein: CASSQQGGGDTQYF
CDR3 DNA: TGTGCCAGCAGCCAACAGGGAGGCGGAGATACGCAGTATTTT
clone size: -
D gene: -
J gene: TRBJ2-3
V gene: TRBV7-9
CDR3 length: 14

CDR3 protein: CASSTYPGPQHF
CDR3 DNA: TGTGCCAGTAGTACATACCCGGGGCCCCAGCATTTT
clone size: -
D gene: -
J gene: TRBJ1-5
V gene: TRBV19
CDR3 length: 12

CDR3 protein: CASSQDWGSQPQHF
CDR3 DNA: TGTGCCAGCAGCCAAGATTGGGGAAGTCAGCCCCAGCATTTT
clone size: -
D gene: -
J gene: TRBJ1-5
V gene: TRBV4-2
CDR3 length: 14

CDR3 protein: CASSWDLRGNEQFF
CDR3 DNA: TGTGCCAGCAGCTGGGACCTCCGGGGAAATGAGCAGTTCTTC
clone size: -
D gene: -
J gene: TRBJ2-1
V gene: TRBV6-4
CDR3 length: 14

CDR3 protein: CASSSGTAKQETQYF
CDR3 DNA: TGTGCCAGCAGCTCCGGGACAGCGAAACAAGAGACCCAGTACTTC
clone size: -
D gene: TRBD1
J gene: TRBJ2-5
V gene: TRBV5-8
CDR3 length: 15

CDR3 protein: CAVSAGYEQYF
CDR3 DNA: TGTGCAGTCTCAGCGGGGTACGAGCAGTACTTC
clone size: -
D gene: TRBD2
J gene: TRBJ2-7
V gene: TRBV12-3/TRBV12-4
CDR3 length: 11

CDR3 protein: CSARGTYEQYF
CDR3 DNA: TGCAGTGCTAGGGGAACCTACGAGCAGTACTTC
clone size: -
D gene: -
J gene: TRBJ2-7
V gene: TRBV20-1
CDR3 length: 11

CDR3 protein: CASSPRAGTEYTEAFF
CDR3 DNA: TGTGCCAGCAGCCCAAGAGCCGGGACAGAATACACTGAAGCTTTCTTT
clone size: -
D gene: TRBD1
J gene: TRBJ1-1
V gene: TRBV7-2
CDR3 length: 16